This entry concerns a single T cell receptor (beta chain). Its antigen is currently unknown. These data belong to a study of early T cells in non-severe SARS-CoV-2 infection. Study in general: The authors sequenced bulk RNA from unsorted whole blood, leaving chains unpaired.

Germline V gene data show CDR1 as SQVTM and CDR2 as ANQGSEA. This CDR3 is 17 amino acids long. V was clipped by 0 bases and J by 0 bases, with 17 bases between them. Overall study results and limits: Missing private and CD4 specificities, VDJdb matching favored anti-spike CD8 responses.

Tagging with unique molecular identifiers was applied to individual cDNA molecules. MiXCR, run by TCRdb on the 5' RACE reads, gives a single entry per CDR3 protein. The sample carries tens of thousands of distinct CDR3 sequences, roughly 4.6% recorded once. The gene calls are TRBV29-1 and TRBJ1-2, with D perhaps matching TRBD1 (6 bases). The sequence was obtained from an adult who was a healthcare worker with PCR-confirmed SARS-CoV-2 infection or an uninfected control (not recorded which). The input for sequencing was whole blood, taken at baseline. This CDR3 is CSVEDLDRSIPNYGYTF. CDR3 DNA sequence: TGCAGCGTTGAAGATTTAGACAGGAGCATACCTAACTATGGCTACACCTTC.